One and the same sample provided the 5 T cell receptor beta chains below, sequenced in a study of blood T cells in healthy people across ages. Combining a sample-barcoded 5' primer with a J-beta primer mix, a second PCR ran for about 6 to 12 cycles. MiXCR was run by TCRdb on the 5' RACE reads, yielding one entry per CDR3 protein. Here the sample spans roughly 1,500,000 distinct CDR3 sequences, approximately 40% being singletons. The sequenced material came from blood. The source of these receptors is a woman younger than 30 in good health.

This rearrangement joins TRBV12-5 to TRBJ2-1; 12 bases match TRBD2. Germline values: CDR1 LGHNT, CDR2 FRNRAP. CDR3 size: 16 residues. Trimming took 0 bases from V and 7 from J; bases not matched to a gene: 4. CDR3: CASGLVQTSGGNEQFF. CDR3 DNA: TGTGCTAGTGGTTTGGTACAAACTAGCGGGGGGAATGAGCAGTTCTTC.

This clonotype was counted a few times. V usage is TRBV11-2 and J usage is TRBJ2-3, with 7 bases fitting TRBD2. The CDR3 is 14 amino acids. Germline V gene lookup returns CDR1 SGHAT and CDR2 FQNNGV. V dropped 1 base and J dropped 10; count of bases not matched to a gene: 8. CDR3 in DNA: TGTGCCAGCAGCTTAGGACCCCCTAGCGGTGCGCAGTATTTT. Amino acids: CASSLGPPSGAQYF.

This clonotype came up a few times. The CDR3 protein is CASSQIGQGTDTQYF. The CDR3 nucleotides are TGTGCCAGCAGCCAAATAGGGCAGGGAACAGATACGCAGTATTTT. The V and J genes are TRBV4-2 and TRBJ2-3, with D perhaps TRBD1 (5 bases). V gave up 2 bases and J gave up 3 bases, with 12 bases separating them. Germline V CDR1 and CDR2: LGHNA, YNFKEQ. There are 15 residues in the CDR3.

V gene TRBV12-3 or TRBV12-4 combines with J gene TRBJ2-3; 9 positions agree with TRBD2. After removal of 4 bases from V and 5 bases from J, the junction contained 10 bases not matched to a gene. The CDR3 length is 16 residues. The CDR3 DNA reads TGTGCCAGCAGTTCTGGCGCGGGAGGGCCGGTAGATACGCAGTATTTT. Translated, it gives CASSSGAGGPVDTQYF.

The chain carries TRBV10-3 and TRBJ2-5; TRBD1 aligns across 8 bases. CDR1 is ENHRY, CDR2 SYGVKD, per germline. J gave up 13 bases and V 11 bases, and 12 bases lay outside the gene matches. The CDR3 contains 11 residues. The CDR3: CAAGGEYELYF. The CDR3 DNA sequence: TGTGCCGCAGGGGGCGAGTACGAGCTGTACTTC.